This T cell receptor beta chain was documented in a study of cytomegalovirus exposure and HLA in healthy donors. 13 Jbeta primers and 60 Vbeta primers were used for the PCR. Libraries were prepared by immunoSEQ multiplex PCR; TCRdb keeps only in-frame clonotypes and omits some of them. The sample contains roughly 95,000 clones, 75% to 85% of which appear only once. V shed 3 bases and J 5 bases; nucleotides not matched to a gene: 8. CDR1 and CDR2 (germline): SGHRS, YFSETQ. This CDR3 spans 16 amino acids. Material for sequencing was PBMCs. This receptor was taken from a man in his thirties or forties in good health and CMV-seropositive. The chain joins TRBV5-1 to TRBJ2-5; 12 positions match TRBD1. The DNA for the CDR3 is TGCGCCAGCAGCTACGGAGGGACAGGGGGCAGGGAGACCCAGTACTTC. Translation gives CASSYGGTGGRETQYF. Supplemented by reference TRBV5-1 and TRBJ2-5, the full variable domain reads KAGVTQTPRYLIKTRGQQVTLSCSPISGHRSVSWYQQTPGQGLQFLFEYFSETQRNKGNFPGRFSGRQFSNSRSEMNVSTLELGDSALYLCASSYGGTGGRETQYFGPGTRLLVL.